The clone carrying this T cell receptor beta chain came up many times. Its antigen is not known. The data stem from a study of T-cell memory formation after mild COVID-19. About the research overall: Largely donor-specific sequence clusters came from two donors. Whole-study results and caveats: CD4+ contracting clones lay mainly in CM and EM, CD8+ ones in EMRA. The appearance of some responding clones in pre-infection memory suggested that cross-reactive memory joined.

UMIs and sample barcodes were carried by the TCR alpha and TCR beta cDNA libraries that 5'RACE produced using constant-segment primers. TCRdb itself ran the 5' RACE reads through MiXCR, one entry per CDR3 protein. The table records tens of thousands of distinct CDR3 sequences, over 6.5% of them present only once. The sequence was obtained from an adult who had mild COVID-19 (a few samples of this study predate the infection). Cell type and time point are not known. Sequenced sample: PBMCs or a T cell subset sorted from them (not recorded which).

CDR3 nucleotide sequence: TGTGCCAGCAGCTTGGAGGGCCAGAGCTCCTATAATTCACCCCTCCACTTT. Residues: CASSLEGQSSYNSPLHF. This chain joins TRBV5-5 and TRBJ1-6; no reliable D call. The V end lost 0 bases, the J end lost 0 bases, and 10 bases lay between the germline ends. CDR1 is SGHKS, CDR2 YYEKEE, per germline (reference sequence). CDR3 length: 17 amino acids.